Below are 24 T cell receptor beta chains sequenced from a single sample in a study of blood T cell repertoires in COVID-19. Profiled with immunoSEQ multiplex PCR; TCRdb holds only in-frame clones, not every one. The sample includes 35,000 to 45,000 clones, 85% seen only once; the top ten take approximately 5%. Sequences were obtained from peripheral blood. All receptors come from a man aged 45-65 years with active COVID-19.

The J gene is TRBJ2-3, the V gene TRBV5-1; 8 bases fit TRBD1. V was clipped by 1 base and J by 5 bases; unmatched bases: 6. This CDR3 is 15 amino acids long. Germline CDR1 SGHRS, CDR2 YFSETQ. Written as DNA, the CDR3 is TGCGCCAGCAGCTTGTCGCAGGGGGCATTAGATACGCAGTATTTT. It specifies CASSLSQGALDTQYF.

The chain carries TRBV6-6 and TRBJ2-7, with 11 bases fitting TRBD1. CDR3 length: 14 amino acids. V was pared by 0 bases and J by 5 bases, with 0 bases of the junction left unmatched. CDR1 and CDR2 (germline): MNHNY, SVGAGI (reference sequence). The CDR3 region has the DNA TGTGCCAGCAGTTACTCGGGACAGGGGGACGAGCAGTACTTC. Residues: CASSYSGQGDEQYF.

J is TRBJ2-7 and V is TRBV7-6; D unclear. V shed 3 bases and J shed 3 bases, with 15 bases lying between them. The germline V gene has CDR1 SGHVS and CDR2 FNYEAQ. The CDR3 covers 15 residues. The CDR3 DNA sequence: TGTGCCAGCAGCTTTGTGGCTAGTAATTTCTACGAGCAGTACTTC. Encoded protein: CASSFVASNFYEQYF.

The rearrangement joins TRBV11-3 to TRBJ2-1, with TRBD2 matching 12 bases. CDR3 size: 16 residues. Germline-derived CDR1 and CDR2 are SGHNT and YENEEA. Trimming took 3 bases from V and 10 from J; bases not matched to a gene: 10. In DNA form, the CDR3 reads TGTGCCAGCAGCTTGAGTCTAGCGGGAGGGAAACGGGAGCAGTTCTTC. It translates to CASSLSLAGGKREQFF.

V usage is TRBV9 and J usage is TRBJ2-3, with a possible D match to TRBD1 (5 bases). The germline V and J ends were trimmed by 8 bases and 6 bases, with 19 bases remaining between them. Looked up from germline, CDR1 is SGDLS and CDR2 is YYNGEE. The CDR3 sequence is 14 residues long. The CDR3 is CASNSRAWADTQYF. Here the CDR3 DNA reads TGTGCCAGTAACTCCAGGGCCTGGGCGGATACGCAGTATTTT. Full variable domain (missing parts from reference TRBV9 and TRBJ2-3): DSGVTQTPKHLITATGQRVTLRCSPRSGDLSVYWYQQSLDQGLQFLIQYYNGEERAKGNILERFSAQQFPDLHSELNLSSLELGDSALYFCASNSRAWADTQYFGPGTRLTVL.

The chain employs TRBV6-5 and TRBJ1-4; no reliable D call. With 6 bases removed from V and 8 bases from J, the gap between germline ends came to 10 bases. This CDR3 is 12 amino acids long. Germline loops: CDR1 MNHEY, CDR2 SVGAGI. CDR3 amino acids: CASRSGAEKLFF. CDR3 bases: TGTGCCAGCAGGTCCGGAGCCGAAAAACTGTTTTTT.

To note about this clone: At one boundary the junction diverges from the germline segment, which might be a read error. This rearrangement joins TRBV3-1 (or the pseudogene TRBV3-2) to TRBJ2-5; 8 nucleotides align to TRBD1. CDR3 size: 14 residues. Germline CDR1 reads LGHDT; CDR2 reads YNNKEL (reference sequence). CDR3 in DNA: TGTGCCAGCAGCGAAGACAGGGGCCCACGGACCCAGTACTTC. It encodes CASSEDRGPRTQYF.

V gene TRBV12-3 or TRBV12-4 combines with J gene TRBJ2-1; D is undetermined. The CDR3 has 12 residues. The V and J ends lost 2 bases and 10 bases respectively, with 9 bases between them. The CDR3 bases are TGTGCCAGCAGTTTATTCCGCTACGAGCAGTTCTTC. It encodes CASSLFRYEQFF.

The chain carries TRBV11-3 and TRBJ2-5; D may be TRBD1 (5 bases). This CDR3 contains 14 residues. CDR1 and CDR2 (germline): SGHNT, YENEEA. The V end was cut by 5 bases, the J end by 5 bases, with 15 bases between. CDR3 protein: CASSPPDSLETQYF. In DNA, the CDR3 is TGTGCCAGCAGCCCCCCTGACAGTTTGGAGACCCAGTACTTC.

In DNA form, the CDR3 reads TGCGCCAGCAGTCTAGCCTTAACTACAAGCTCCTACAATGAGCAGTTCTTC. This codes for CASSLALTTSSYNEQFF. The chain employs TRBV4-1 and TRBJ2-1; tentative D call: TRBD2 (5 bases). The length of the CDR3 is 17 residues. Germline V gene lookup returns CDR1 MGHRA and CDR2 YSYEKL. Trimming stripped 6 bases from V and 0 bases from J, with 18 bases between.

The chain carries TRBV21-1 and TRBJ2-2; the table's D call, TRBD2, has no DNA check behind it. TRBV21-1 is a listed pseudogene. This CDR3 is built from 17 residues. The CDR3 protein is CASSTPLRAENTGELFF. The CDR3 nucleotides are TGTGCCAGCAGCACCCCCCTCCGAGCGGAGAACACCGGGGAGCTGTTTTTT.

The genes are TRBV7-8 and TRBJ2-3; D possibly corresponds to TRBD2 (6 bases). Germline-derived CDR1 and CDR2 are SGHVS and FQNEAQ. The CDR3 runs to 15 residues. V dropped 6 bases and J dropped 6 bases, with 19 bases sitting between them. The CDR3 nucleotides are TGTGCCAGCAGGTTCAGACTAGAGATCACGGATACGCAGTATTTT. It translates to CASRFRLEITDTQYF.

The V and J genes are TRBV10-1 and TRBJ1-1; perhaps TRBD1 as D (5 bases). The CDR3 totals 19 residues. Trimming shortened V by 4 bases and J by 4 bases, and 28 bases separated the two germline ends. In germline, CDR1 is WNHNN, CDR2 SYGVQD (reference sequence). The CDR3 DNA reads TGCGCCAGCAGTGCTCTTCTAACAGGTAACGGTGGCTCTGGCACTGAAGCTTTCTTT. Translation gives CASSALLTGNGGSGTEAFF.

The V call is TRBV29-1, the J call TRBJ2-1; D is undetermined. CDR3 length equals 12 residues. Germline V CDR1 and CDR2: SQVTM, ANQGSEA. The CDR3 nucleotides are TGCAGTGTCGGTGCCCACTTCAATGAGCAGTTCTTC. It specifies CSVGAHFNEQFF.

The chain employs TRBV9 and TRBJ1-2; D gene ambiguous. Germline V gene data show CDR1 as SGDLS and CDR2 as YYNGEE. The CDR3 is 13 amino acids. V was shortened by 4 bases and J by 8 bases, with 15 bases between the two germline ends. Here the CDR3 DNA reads TGTGCCAGCAGCCTGGGCCCTTCCAACGGCTACACCTTC. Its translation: CASSLGPSNGYTF.

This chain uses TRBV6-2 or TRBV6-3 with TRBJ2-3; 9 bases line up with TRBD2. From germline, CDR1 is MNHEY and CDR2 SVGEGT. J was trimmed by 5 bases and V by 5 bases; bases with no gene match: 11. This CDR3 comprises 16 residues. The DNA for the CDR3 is TGTGCCAGCAGTACCCCTAGCAGCGGGGGGAGAGATACGCAGTATTTT. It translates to CASSTPSSGGRDTQYF.

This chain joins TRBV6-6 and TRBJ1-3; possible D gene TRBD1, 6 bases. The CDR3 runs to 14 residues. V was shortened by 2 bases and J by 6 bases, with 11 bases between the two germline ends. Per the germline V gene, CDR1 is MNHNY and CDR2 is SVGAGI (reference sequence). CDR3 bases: TGTGCCAGCAGTTACGCCAGGGGAGCAAACACCATATATTTT. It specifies CASSYARGANTIYF.

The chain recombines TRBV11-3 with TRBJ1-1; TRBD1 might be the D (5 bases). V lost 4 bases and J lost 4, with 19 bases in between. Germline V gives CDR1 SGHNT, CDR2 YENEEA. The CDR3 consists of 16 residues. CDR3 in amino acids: CASSSTPAGSRTEAFF. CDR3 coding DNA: TGTGCCAGCAGCTCAACCCCCGCAGGGTCCCGCACTGAAGCTTTCTTT.

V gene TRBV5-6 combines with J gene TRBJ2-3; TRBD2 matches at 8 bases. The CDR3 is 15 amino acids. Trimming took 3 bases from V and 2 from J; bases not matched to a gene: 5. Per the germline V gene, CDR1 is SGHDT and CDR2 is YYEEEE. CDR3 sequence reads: CASSYGGAYTDTQYF. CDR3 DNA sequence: TGTGCCAGCAGCTACGGGGGGGCTTACACAGATACGCAGTATTTT.

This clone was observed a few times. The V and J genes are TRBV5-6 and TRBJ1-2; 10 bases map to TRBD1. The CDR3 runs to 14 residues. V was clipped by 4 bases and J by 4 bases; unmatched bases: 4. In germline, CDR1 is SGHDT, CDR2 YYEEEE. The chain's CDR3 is CASSLGTGAYGYTF. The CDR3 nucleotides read TGTGCCAGCAGCCTCGGGACAGGGGCCTATGGCTACACCTTC.

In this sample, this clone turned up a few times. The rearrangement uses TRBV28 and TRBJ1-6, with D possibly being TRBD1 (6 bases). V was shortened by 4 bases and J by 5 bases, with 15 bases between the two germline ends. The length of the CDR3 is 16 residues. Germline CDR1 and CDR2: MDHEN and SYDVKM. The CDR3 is CASSYQGTADNSPLHF. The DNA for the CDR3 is TGTGCCAGCAGTTACCAGGGGACCGCTGATAATTCACCCCTCCACTTT. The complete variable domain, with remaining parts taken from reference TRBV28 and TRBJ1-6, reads DVKVTQSSRYLVKRTGEKVFLECVQDMDHENMFWYRQDPGLGLRLIYFSYDVKMKEKGDIPEGYSVSREKKERFSLILESASTNQTSMYLCASSYQGTADNSPLHFGNGTRLTVT.

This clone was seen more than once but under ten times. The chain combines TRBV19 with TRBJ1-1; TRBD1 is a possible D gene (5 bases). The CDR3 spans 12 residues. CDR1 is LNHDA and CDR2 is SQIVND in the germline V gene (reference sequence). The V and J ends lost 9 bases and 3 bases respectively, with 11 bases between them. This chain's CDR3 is CASAGFYTEAFF. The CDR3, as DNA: TGTGCCAGCGCAGGGTTTTACACTGAAGCTTTCTTT.

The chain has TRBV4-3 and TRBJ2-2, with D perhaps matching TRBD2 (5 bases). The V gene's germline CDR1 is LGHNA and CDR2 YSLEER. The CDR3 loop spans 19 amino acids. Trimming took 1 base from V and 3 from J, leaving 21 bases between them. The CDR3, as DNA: TGCGCCAGCAGCCAAGGGCTTAGGCCCCTCTCCGGGGACACCGGGGAGCTGTTTTTT. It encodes CASSQGLRPLSGDTGELFF.

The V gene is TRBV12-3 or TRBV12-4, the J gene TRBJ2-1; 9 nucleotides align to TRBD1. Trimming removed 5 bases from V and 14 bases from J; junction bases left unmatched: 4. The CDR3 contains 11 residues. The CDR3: CASSPGTGKFF. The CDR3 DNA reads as TGTGCCAGCAGTCCCGGGACAGGGAAGTTCTTC.